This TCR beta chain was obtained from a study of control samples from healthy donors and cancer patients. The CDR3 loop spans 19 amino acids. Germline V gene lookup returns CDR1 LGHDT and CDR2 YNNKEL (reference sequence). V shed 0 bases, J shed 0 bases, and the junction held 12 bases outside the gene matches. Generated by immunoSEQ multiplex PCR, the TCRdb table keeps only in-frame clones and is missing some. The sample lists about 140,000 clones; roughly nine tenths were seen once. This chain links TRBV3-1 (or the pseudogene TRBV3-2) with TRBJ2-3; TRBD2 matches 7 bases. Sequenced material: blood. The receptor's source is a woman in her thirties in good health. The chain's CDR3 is CASSQDPASGDLSTDTQYF. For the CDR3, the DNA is TGTGCCAGCAGCCAAGATCCAGCAAGCGGGGATCTAAGCACAGATACGCAGTATTTT.